This entry is about one T cell receptor (beta chain). The antigen is undetermined. This CDR3 spans 13 amino acids. Per the germline V gene, CDR1 is SGHDT and CDR2 is YYEEEE. Each TRB cDNA library was prepared by 5' RACE (with UMI labels). TCRdb reprocessed the 5' RACE reads, keeping one entry per CDR3 protein, no DNA. The sample has about 150,000 distinct CDR3 sequences. The record originates from a study of CXCR3-negative and CXCR3-positive naive CD8 T cells. Study-wide points: High diversity, comparable across both naive subsets, contrasted with much lower diversity in memory CD8+ cells. Hydrophobicity was higher for TRB CDR3s found in CXCR3-positive naive cells than in CXCR3-negative naive cells.

The sample consisted of naive CXCR3+ CD8+ T cells from blood. Documented subset: CD45RO-CCR7+CD27+CD95- naive CD8+ T cells expressing CXCR3 (TNR3+). V and J are TRBV5-6 and TRBJ2-1. The clonotype originates from a human donor in good health. Some clones in this sample may be carry-over from other donors' samples. CDR3 region: CASSLRGPNEQFF.